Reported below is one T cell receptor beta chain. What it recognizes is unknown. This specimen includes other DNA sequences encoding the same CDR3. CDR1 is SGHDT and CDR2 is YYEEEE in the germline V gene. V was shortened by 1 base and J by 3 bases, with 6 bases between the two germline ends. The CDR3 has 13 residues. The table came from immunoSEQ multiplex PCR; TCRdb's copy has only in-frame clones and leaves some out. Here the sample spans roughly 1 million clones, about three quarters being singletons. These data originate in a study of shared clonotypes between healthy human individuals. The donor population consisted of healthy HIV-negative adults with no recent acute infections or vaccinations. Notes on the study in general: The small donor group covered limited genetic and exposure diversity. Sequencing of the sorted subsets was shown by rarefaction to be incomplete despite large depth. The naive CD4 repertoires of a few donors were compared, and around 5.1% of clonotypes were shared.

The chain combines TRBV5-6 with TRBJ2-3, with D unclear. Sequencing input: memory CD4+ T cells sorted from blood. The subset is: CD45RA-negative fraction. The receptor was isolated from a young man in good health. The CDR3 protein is CASSLPGTDTQYF. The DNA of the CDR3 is TGTGCCAGCAGCTTGCCCGGAACAGATACGCAGTATTTT.